The entry that follows covers one T cell receptor beta chain sequence. Reverse transcription of about 0.45 to 1 ug RNA was carried out with random hexamers. TCRdb independently ran MiXCR on the immunoSEQ multiplex PCR reads; one entry per CDR3 protein. The repertoire consists of some 96,000 distinct CDR3 sequences, with roughly 94% occurring once and the leading ten covering about 0.3%. This sample stems from a study of CD8 T cells in Susac syndrome. The CDR3 loop spans 12 amino acids. Trimming shortened V by 1 base and J by 13 bases, and 10 bases separated the two germline ends. From germline, CDR1 is KGHDR and CDR2 SFDVKD.

The chain uses TRBV24-1 and TRBJ2-1, with D unresolved. The sequenced sample consisted of CD4+ T cells from PBMCs. This TCR came from a human donor with Susac syndrome. The CDR3 loop is CATSDLRAVQFF. The CDR3, as DNA: TGTGCCACCAGTGATTTAAGGGCTGTTCAGTTCTTC.